The next 15 T cell receptor beta chains were all read from a single sample in a study of T cell changes during pregnancy in multiple sclerosis. Generated by immunoSEQ multiplex PCR, the TCRdb table keeps only in-frame clones and is missing some. The sample has 25,000 or so clones; less than 90% are singletons. The material was CD4+ T cells from peripheral blood mononuclear cells, obtained in the first trimester of pregnancy. The receptors derive from a female donor in good health, enrolled as a control in a pregnancy study.

This chain uses TRBV15 with TRBJ1-1; D gene ambiguous. Germline values: CDR1 LNHNV, CDR2 YYDKDF (reference sequence). There are 16 residues in the CDR3. V lost 5 bases and J 0 bases, leaving 16 bases between the germline ends. The DNA of the CDR3 is TGTGCCACCAGCTCGGGTAATGGAGGTCTGAACACTGAAGCTTTCTTT. This encodes CATSSGNGGLNTEAFF.

The chain joins TRBV7-2 to TRBJ2-5; possible D gene TRBD1, 6 bases. The CDR3 is 14 residues long. Trimming left V 3 bases short and J 4 bases short, with 12 bases between. The V gene's germline CDR1 is SGHTA and CDR2 FQGNSA. CDR3 coding DNA: TGTGCCAGCAGCTTGGCCAGGGGTGGAGAGACCCAGTACTTC. Translating gives CASSLARGGETQYF.

The CDR3 nucleotides are TGCGCCAGCAGCCAAGTAGCGGGAAAATACAATGAGCAGTTCTTC. Translated, it gives CASSQVAGKYNEQFF. The chain combines TRBV4-1 with TRBJ2-1, with 8 nucleotides matching TRBD2. The J segment lost 4 bases and the V segment lost 1 base, leaving 3 bases of the junction unmatched. From germline, CDR1 is MGHRA and CDR2 YSYEKL. This CDR3 has 15 amino acids.

The chain carries TRBV5-6 and TRBJ2-7; 12 nucleotides match TRBD1. Trimming removed 1 base from V and 6 bases from J; junction bases left unmatched: 14. CDR1 is SGHDT, CDR2 YYEEEE, per germline. The CDR3 has 18 amino acids. The CDR3 nucleotides read TGTGCCAGCAGCTTGCTCGGGGACAGGGGGCCGTCGACGGGCGAGCAGTACTTC. Translation: CASSLLGDRGPSTGEQYF.

The V gene is TRBV15, the J gene TRBJ1-4, with 8 bases lining up with TRBD1. The CDR3 consists of 15 residues. The V and J ends lost 1 base and 8 bases, in that order; junction bases with no gene match: 6. The V gene's germline CDR1 is LNHNV and CDR2 YYDKDF (reference sequence). CDR3 sequence (DNA): TGTGCCACCAGCAGAGGGCGGACAGGGAGAGAAAAACTGTTTTTT. Protein sequence: CATSRGRTGREKLFF.

This clone was seen a handful of times. The rearrangement links TRBV19 to TRBJ2-1, with 9 bases matching TRBD2. V trimming: 6 bases; J trimming: 6 bases; junction bases outside the gene matches: 12. CDR3 length: 16 residues. Germline CDR1 and CDR2: LNHDA and SQIVND (reference sequence). CDR3 sequence: CASRPSIAGVGNEQFF. Here the CDR3 DNA reads TGTGCCAGTAGACCCTCCATAGCGGGAGTAGGCAATGAGCAGTTCTTC.

This clone is classed as medium-sized. The chain couples TRBV10-3 to TRBJ1-1; D is undetermined. In germline, CDR1 is ENHRY, CDR2 SYGVKD. Trimming shortened V by 7 bases and J by 3 bases, and 6 bases separated the two germline ends. This CDR3 comprises 11 residues. The CDR3 sequence is CAIKEDTEAFF. CDR3 bases: TGTGCCATCAAAGAGGACACTGAAGCTTTCTTT.

The chain links TRBV5-1 to TRBJ2-5; 9 bases match TRBD2. CDR3 length: 17 residues. From germline, CDR1 is SGHRS and CDR2 YFSETQ. V trimming: 0 bases; J trimming: 7 bases; junction bases outside the gene matches: 13. The CDR3 protein is CASSLATPGPREGTQYF. The DNA of the CDR3 is TGCGCCAGCAGCTTGGCGACCCCGGGCCCGCGGGAGGGGACCCAGTACTTC.

The V call is TRBV9, the J call TRBJ2-5; D call uncertain. V lost 4 bases to trimming and J lost 1 base, with 11 bases between them. The CDR3 has 14 residues. CDR1 and CDR2 from the germline V gene are SGDLS and YYNGEE. Written as DNA, the CDR3 is TGTGCCAGCAGCCCAAACACCCTCCAAGAGACCCAGTACTTC. As protein: CASSPNTLQETQYF.

The chain combines TRBV29-1 with TRBJ1-2, with a weak D call TRBD1 (5 bases). V was shortened by 8 bases and J by 1 base, with 20 bases between the two germline ends. Germline values: CDR1 SQVTM, CDR2 ANQGSEA. This CDR3 is built from 15 residues. Here the CDR3 DNA reads TGCAGCTCCTGGGGGGGGTTGGGAGATAACTATGGCTACACCTTC. This gives the protein CSSWGGLGDNYGYTF.

The chain carries TRBV6-6 and TRBJ2-7; D may be TRBD2 (6 bases). This CDR3 contains 14 residues. Germline CDR1 reads MNHNY; CDR2 reads SVGAGI (reference sequence). Trimming stripped 2 bases from V and 7 bases from J, with 15 bases between. CDR3 nucleotides: TGTGCCAGCAGTTACGACGGGAGTCGGGGTGAGCAGTACTTC. Its protein is CASSYDGSRGEQYF.

The chain uses TRBV5-6 and TRBJ2-3; D gene ambiguous. Trimming shortened V by 4 bases and J by 6 bases, and 21 bases separated the two germline ends. The CDR3 has 16 amino acids. CDR1 and CDR2 from the germline V gene are SGHDT and YYEEEE. The CDR3 nucleotides read TGTGCCAGCAGCACCCGACTCCCAGTTTCGAGCGATACGCAGTATTTT. It codes for CASSTRLPVSSDTQYF.

The chain carries TRBV30 and TRBJ1-5; D is undetermined. There are 13 residues in the CDR3. Trimming shortened V by 0 bases and J by 9 bases, and 12 bases separated the two germline ends. Germline V gene lookup returns CDR1 GTSNPN and CDR2 SVGIG (reference sequence). The CDR3 spells CAWSVRSSGPQHF. The CDR3 DNA is TGTGCCTGGAGTGTACGAAGCAGCGGGCCCCAGCATTTT.

The chain links TRBV6-5 to TRBJ1-1; no reliable D call. The germline V gene encodes CDR1 MNHEY and CDR2 SVGAGI. V lost 5 bases, J lost 4 bases, and 5 bases lay in between. The CDR3 has 11 amino acids. The CDR3 DNA reads as TGTGCCAGCAGTGGCCTCACTGAAGCTTTCTTT. Translation: CASSGLTEAFF.

The CDR3 DNA follows: TGTGCCAGCAGCCAGGGACTAGCAACTGAGACCCAGTACTTC. Residues: CASSQGLATETQYF. The chain is built from TRBV7-2 and TRBJ2-5; 9 bases align to TRBD2. This CDR3 spans 14 amino acids. The V and J ends lost 5 bases and 5 bases, in that order; junction bases with no gene match: 6. Germline CDR1 reads SGHTA; CDR2 reads FQGNSA.